The present T cell receptor (beta chain) was sequenced within a study of blood T cell repertoires in COVID-19. The method was immunoSEQ multiplex PCR; TCRdb's version includes in-frame clones alone and lacks a portion of them. The sample lists fewer than 150,000 clones, around 80% occurring once. This clone was detected once. Everyone who took part was roughly 18 to 89 years old, and they came from about 25 US areas. The sequenced sample consisted of PBMCs or T cells enriched from blood (not recorded which). This sequence originates from a woman aged 18-35 years who had been exposed to COVID-19.

The CDR3 sequence is CASSVGPGHQSGYTF. CDR3 nucleotide sequence: TGTGCCAGCAGCGTGGGCCCGGGACACCAAAGCGGCTACACCTTC. The V and J genes are TRBV3-1 (or the pseudogene TRBV3-2) and TRBJ1-2, with D maybe TRBD1 (6 bases). The CDR3 sequence is 15 residues long. Germline V gene sequence: CDR1 LGHDT, CDR2 YNNKEL (reference sequence). V lost 5 bases, J lost 8 bases, and 21 bases lay in between.